A selection of T cell receptor beta chains follows, all from one sample in a study of blood T cell repertoires in COVID-19. Profiled with immunoSEQ multiplex PCR; TCRdb holds only in-frame clones, not every one. This table has some 30,000 clones, 80% to 85% appearing once. The specimen sequenced was peripheral blood. The receptors come from an elderly man with active COVID-19. CDR3s include the opening cysteine and the closing phenylalanine or tryptophan. The D gene is left open where the match is weak. The size of a clone is reported for some rows only, either as once, few or many, or as a class for expanded clones.

len,j_gene,d_gene,v_gene,abundance,CDR3aa,CDR3nt
13,TRBJ1-6,-,TRBV2,-,CASRGAHNSPLHF,TGTGCCAGCAGGGGGGCCCATAATTCACCCCTCCACTTT
12,TRBJ1-6,-,TRBV6-6,-,CASSYADSALHF,TGTGCCAGCAGTTACGCGGACAGCGCGCTCCACTTT
14,TRBJ1-2,-,TRBV5-1,-,CASSLAADSYGYTF,TGCGCCAGCAGCTTGGCCGCGGACAGCTATGGCTACACCTTC
14,TRBJ1-1,-,TRBV14,-,CASSQSAGVTEAFF,TGTGCCAGCAGCCAATCCGCGGGGGTCACTGAAGCTTTCTTT
16,TRBJ2-3,TRBD1,TRBV18,-,CASSQGTGGQTDTQYF,TGTGCCAGCTCACAAGGGACAGGGGGCCAAACAGATACGCAGTATTTT
14,TRBJ2-1,-,TRBV7-6,-,CASSLGGVGNEQFF,TGTGCCAGCAGCCTCGGCGGGGTGGGCAATGAGCAGTTCTTC
18,TRBJ2-1,-,TRBV21-1,-,CASSKKLGEGGWYNEQFF,TGTGCCAGCAGCAAAAAATTGGGAGAGGGGGGGTGGTACAATGAGCAGTTCTTC
12,TRBJ2-5,TRBD2,TRBV6-5,-,CACGGYQETQYF,TGTGCCTGCGGGGGGTACCAAGAGACCCAGTACTTC
11,TRBJ1-2,TRBD1,TRBV29-1,-,CSVGQVDGYTF,TGCAGCGTGGGACAGGTCGATGGCTACACCTTC
17,TRBJ1-6,TRBD1,TRBV6-1,-,CASSARYGTGSNSPLHF,TGTGCCAGCAGTGCCCGATATGGGACAGGTAGTAATTCACCCCTCCACTTT
14,TRBJ2-6,-,TRBV30,-,CAWNMASGANVLTF,TGTGCCTGGAACATGGCCTCTGGGGCCAACGTCCTGACTTTC
14,TRBJ2-6,-,TRBV5-1,-,CASSSETGANVLTF,TGCGCCAGCAGCTCAGAAACTGGGGCCAACGTCCTGACTTTC
14,TRBJ2-7,TRBD2,TRBV9,-,CASSVAPGGLEQYF,TGTGCCAGCAGCGTAGCCCCGGGAGGACTCGAGCAGTACTTC
16,TRBJ1-6,TRBD1,TRBV27,-,CASSLSYRGRESPLHF,TGTGCCAGCAGTTTATCGTACAGGGGGCGGGAATCACCCCTCCACTTT
17,TRBJ2-4,TRBD2,TRBV3-1/TRBV3-2,-,CASSQDGLAGGKNIQYF,TGTGCCAGCAGCCAAGATGGGCTAGCGGGGGGAAAAAACATTCAGTACTTC
14,TRBJ1-2,-,TRBV9,once,CASSGHQQAGSYTF,TGTGCCAGCAGCGGACACCAACAGGCTGGAAGCTACACCTTC
14,TRBJ1-1,-,TRBV15,-,CATSRDTRNTEAFF,TGTGCCACCAGCAGGGACACCCGGAACACTGAAGCTTTCTTT
15,TRBJ2-1,TRBD2,TRBV14,-,CASSPGLPFYNEQFF,TGTGCCAGCAGTCCGGGACTACCGTTCTACAATGAGCAGTTCTTC
15,TRBJ1-2,TRBD1,TRBV2,-,CASSEGGQGQHGYTF,TGTGCCAGCAGTGAAGGGGGACAGGGTCAACATGGCTACACCTTC
14,TRBJ2-5,-,TRBV3-1/TRBV3-2,-,CASSRSDRQETQYF,TGTGCCAGCAGCCGATCGGACAGACAAGAGACCCAGTACTTC
14,TRBJ2-2,-,TRBV3-1/TRBV3-2,-,CASSRGGGTGELFF,TGTGCCAGCAGCAGGGGGGGTGGCACCGGGGAGCTGTTTTTT
16,TRBJ2-2,TRBD2,TRBV5-1,once,CASSPEGTSLTGELFF,TGCGCCAGCAGCCCGGAGGGGACTAGCTTAACCGGGGAGCTGTTTTTT
15,TRBJ2-7,-,TRBV5-1,once,CASSLAREGPHEQYF,TGCGCCAGCAGCTTGGCCAGGGAAGGCCCCCACGAGCAGTACTTC
20,TRBJ2-3,TRBD2,TRBV12-5,-,CASGLSRLAGGRRTTDTQYF,TGTGCTAGTGGTTTGAGCCGGCTAGCGGGGGGCCGCCGCACCACAGATACGCAGTATTTT
13,TRBJ1-5,-,TRBV18,once,CASLQGMDQPQHF,TGTGCCAGCTTGCAGGGGATGGATCAGCCCCAGCATTTT
13,TRBJ2-5,-,TRBV20-1,-,CSASPGGQETQYF,TGCAGTGCGAGTCCCGGGGGTCAGGAGACCCAGTACTTC
12,TRBJ1-1,TRBD1,TRBV30,-,CASTGMNTEAFF,TGTGCCTCGACAGGGATGAACACTGAAGCTTTCTTT
11,TRBJ1-2,-,TRBV20-1,-,CSARYLDGYTF,TGCAGTGCTAGATACTTAGATGGCTACACCTTC
17,TRBJ2-1,-,TRBV29-1,-,CSVEIRVGFRGYNEQFF,TGCAGCGTTGAGATAAGAGTCGGGTTTCGGGGATACAATGAGCAGTTCTTC
17,TRBJ2-1,TRBD1,TRBV3-1/TRBV3-2,once,CASSHRTGGVSYNEQFF,TGTGCCAGCAGCCACAGAACAGGGGGAGTCTCCTACAATGAGCAGTTCTTC
14,TRBJ2-5,-,TRBV6-5,-,CASRGGRIQETQYF,TGTGCCAGCAGGGGTGGGAGGATCCAAGAGACCCAGTACTTC
18,TRBJ2-5,TRBD2,TRBV4-1,-,CASSQEGSQRGGRETQYF,TGCGCCAGCAGCCAAGAGGGCAGCCAGCGGGGGGGCCGGGAGACCCAGTACTTC
15,TRBJ1-1,-,TRBV5-8,-,CASSLEGGRGTEAFF,TGTGCCAGCAGCTTGGAGGGTGGGCGAGGGACTGAAGCTTTCTTT
14,TRBJ1-4,-,TRBV6-5,-,CASSYGRNNEKLFF,TGTGCCAGCAGTTACGGCAGGAATAATGAAAAACTGTTTTTT
15,TRBJ1-2,-,TRBV3-1/TRBV3-2,-,CASRPTGTGGYGYTF,TGTGCCAGCAGGCCAACAGGAACGGGAGGCTATGGCTACACCTTC
15,TRBJ2-5,TRBD1,TRBV27,-,CAKIVPGQGLETQYF,TGTGCCAAGATAGTCCCAGGACAGGGCCTAGAGACCCAGTACTTC
16,TRBJ2-2,-,TRBV7-3,-,CASSPSAGRLNGELFF,TGTGCCTCCTCACCCTCGGCAGGCCGCCTCAACGGGGAGCTGTTTTTT
15,TRBJ1-1,-,TRBV7-8,-,CASSLPGDGNTEAFF,TGTGCCAGCAGCTTACCGGGGGACGGGAACACTGAAGCTTTCTTT
12,TRBJ1-2,TRBD1,TRBV6-6,few,CASSNTGDGYTF,TGTGCCAGCAGTAACACAGGGGATGGCTACACCTTC
19,TRBJ2-3,TRBD2,TRBV7-3,-,CASSLLPHPGLAGADTQYF,TGTGCCAGCAGCTTATTGCCCCACCCGGGCCTAGCGGGCGCAGATACGCAGTATTTT
12,TRBJ2-7,-,TRBV6-6,once,CAINLQGDEQYF,TGTGCCATCAATCTGCAGGGCGACGAGCAGTACTTC
11,TRBJ1-2,-,TRBV2,-,CASSPGYGYTF,TGTGCCAGCAGTCCAGGGTATGGCTACACCTTC
15,TRBJ1-5,TRBD1,TRBV10-2,-,CASSESTGSNQPQHF,TGCGCCAGCAGTGAGTCGACAGGGAGCAATCAGCCCCAGCATTTT
16,TRBJ2-3,TRBD2,TRBV28,few,CASSGTSAYSTDTQYF,TGTGCCAGCAGTGGGACTAGCGCGTATAGCACAGATACGCAGTATTTT
15,TRBJ1-1,TRBD1,TRBV6-5,-,CASSYGQGGYTEAFF,TGTGCCAGCAGTTACGGTCAGGGGGGCTACACTGAAGCTTTCTTT
14,TRBJ1-2,TRBD1,TRBV6-5,-,CASSSDRGHYGYTF,TGTGCCAGCAGTTCGGACAGGGGGCATTATGGCTACACCTTC
12,TRBJ1-4,TRBD1,TRBV5-1,-,CASRDSVEKLFF,TGCGCCTCTAGGGACAGCGTGGAAAAACTGTTTTTT
17,TRBJ2-3,TRBD2,TRBV9,-,CASSDRPSSGGAGTQYF,TGTGCCAGCAGCGACCGGCCGTCTAGCGGGGGGGCGGGTACGCAGTATTTT
13,TRBJ1-1,TRBD1,TRBV19,-,CASKIRGLAEAFF,TGTGCCAGTAAGATCAGGGGGCTGGCTGAAGCTTTCTTT
13,TRBJ1-2,-,TRBV19,once,CASSIRGVEGYTF,TGTGCCAGTAGCATTCGGGGGGTTGAGGGCTACACCTTC
13,TRBJ1-1,TRBD1,TRBV29-1,-,CSVGTGRNSEAFF,TGCAGCGTTGGGACAGGGCGGAATTCTGAAGCTTTCTTT
12,TRBJ1-2,-,TRBV28,-,CASSQANYGYTF,TGTGCCAGCAGTCAGGCCAACTATGGCTACACCTTC
16,TRBJ2-2,TRBD2,TRBV19,-,CASRDGRGENTGELFF,TGTGCCAGTAGGGATGGACGGGGGGAGAACACCGGGGAGCTGTTTTTT
12,TRBJ1-2,TRBD1,TRBV28,few,CASRGQSYGYTF,TGTGCCAGCAGGGGACAGTCCTATGGCTACACCTTC
13,TRBJ2-7,TRBD2,TRBV3-1/TRBV3-2,-,CASRHRTSNEQYF,TGTGCCAGCAGGCACCGGACTAGCAACGAGCAGTACTTC
16,TRBJ1-6,-,TRBV7-6,-,CASSPMDSSYNSPLHF,TGTGCCAGCAGCCCGATGGACAGCTCCTATAATTCACCCCTCCACTTT
15,TRBJ2-3,-,TRBV9,few,CASSVTGTSTDTQYF,TGTGCCAGCAGCGTAACCGGGACTAGCACAGATACGCAGTATTTT
16,TRBJ1-6,TRBD1,TRBV5-1,-,CASRGQGALGSSPLHF,TGCGCCAGCAGGGGACAGGGGGCCCTTGGTAGTTCACCCCTCCACTTT